The clone carrying this T cell receptor beta chain was counted a few times. The sample comes from a study of shared clonotypes between healthy human individuals. As for the study in general: Donors consisted of a couple of women and a few men between 18 and 49.

A split of CD4+ cells into CD45RA+ naive and CD45RA-negative memory subsets was performed. Deep level was the assay's run setting. Some clones are missing from TCRdb's copy, which holds only in-frame ones; the method was immunoSEQ multiplex PCR. The repertoire consists of 2 million to 2.5 million clones, with approximately 95% occurring once and the leading ten covering about 0.41%. The CDR3 is 15 residues long. Trimming took 3 bases from V and 4 from J, leaving 15 bases between them. The germline V gene encodes CDR1 SNHLY and CDR2 FYNNEI. The rearrangement uses TRBV2 and TRBJ1-1; D call uncertain. The source material was naive CD4+ T cells from PBMCs. As to subset: CD45RA+ positively selected. The receptor was isolated from a young man in good health. Some clones in this sample may be carry-over from other donors' samples. DNA for the CDR3: TGTGCCAGCAGTGATGTCACCTTTATTAGCACTGAAGCTTTCTTT. It encodes CASSDVTFISTEAFF.